This TCR beta chain was captured in a study of blood T cell repertoires in COVID-19. Across the whole study: Acute-phase and convalescent COVID-19 samples originated in the United States, Italy and Spain. PBMCs, B-cell-depleted T cells, or T cells were the source of the cDNA or gDNA that made up the material.

In the authors' methods: Nucleated cell counts were estimated from reference gene primer amplification. Clones were read by immunoSEQ multiplex PCR, and TCRdb kept only the in-frame ones, dropping some. The DNA was the basis for D and trimming; V, J and clone size are from that table. This sample has 300,000 or so clones; around 83% occur once, and the top ten carry approximately 1.1%. This TCR came from a woman aged 45-65 years with acute or convalescent COVID-19. The specimen was peripheral blood.

The CDR3 sequence: CASSDLTGSNEKLFF. The DNA of the CDR3 is TGTGCCAGCAGTGACCTGACAGGGAGTAATGAAAAACTGTTTTTT. The chain carries TRBV25-1 and TRBJ1-4, with 7 nucleotides matching TRBD1. This CDR3 is 15 amino acids long. The V gene end was trimmed by 3 bases and the J gene end by 4 bases; junction bases not matched to a gene: 5. The germline V gene has CDR1 MGHDK and CDR2 SYGVNS.